In this sample, the clone carrying this T cell receptor beta chain turned up a few times. For the second PCR, which ran for about 6 to 11 cycles, a sample-barcoded 5' primer and a J-beta primer mix were used. TCRdb independently ran MiXCR on the 5' RACE reads; one entry per CDR3 protein. The sample has around 1,900,000 distinct CDR3 sequences, about 39% seen once. V was pared by 3 bases and J by 10 bases, with 10 bases of the junction left unmatched. The CDR3 has 13 residues. Germline CDR1 is DFQATT and CDR2 is SNEGSKA (reference sequence). The data were taken from a study of blood T cells in healthy people across ages.

This receptor was obtained from a human donor in good health. Sequencing was carried out using blood. This chain links TRBV20-1 with TRBJ1-1, with 8 bases matching TRBD1. The CDR3: CSAREQGELGAFF. The CDR3 DNA reads as TGCAGTGCTAGGGAACAGGGGGAGTTGGGAGCTTTCTTT.